A single sample is the source of the 19 T cell receptor beta chains below, sequenced in a study of blood T cell repertoires in COVID-19. Profiled with immunoSEQ multiplex PCR; TCRdb holds only in-frame clones, not every one. The table has around 260,000 clones, about 88% seen once. The sequenced sample was peripheral blood. These receptors all come from a man younger than 30 with active or convalescent COVID-19.

This clone was seen a single time. This chain joins TRBV5-1 and TRBJ2-2; D uncertain. The CDR3 covers 14 residues. Germline V CDR1 and CDR2: SGHRS, YFSETQ. The V end lost 0 bases, the J end lost 1 base, and 4 bases lay between the germline ends. CDR3 in amino acids: CASSLALNTGELFF. For the CDR3, the DNA is TGCGCCAGCAGCTTGGCTCTGAACACCGGGGAGCTGTTTTTT. The full variable domain, in which reference TRBV5-1 and TRBJ2-2 provide the parts outside the CDR3, is KAGVTQTPRYLIKTRGQQVTLSCSPISGHRSVSWYQQTPGQGLQFLFEYFSETQRNKGNFPGRFSGRQFSNSRSEMNVSTLELGDSALYLCASSLALNTGELFFGEGSRLTVL.

This rearrangement joins TRBV7-2 to TRBJ2-3; 10 bases are a match to TRBD2. Trimming removed 3 bases from V and 3 bases from J; junction bases left unmatched: 3. From germline, CDR1 is SGHTA and CDR2 FQGNSA. The length of the CDR3 is 15 residues. The CDR3 is CASSFSSGGTDTQYF. The CDR3 DNA is TGTGCCAGCAGCTTCAGTAGCGGGGGGACAGATACGCAGTATTTT.

The chain links TRBV6-5 to TRBJ1-6; 10 nucleotides line up with TRBD1. Per the germline V gene, CDR1 is MNHEY and CDR2 is SVGAGI. V dropped 0 bases and J dropped 8; count of bases not matched to a gene: 4. The CDR3 contains 16 residues. Here the CDR3 reads CASSYSIGTGDSPLHF. The CDR3 coding sequence is TGTGCCAGCAGTTACTCGATTGGGACAGGGGATTCACCCCTCCACTTT.

The V and J genes are TRBV7-9 and TRBJ1-4; a possible D gene is TRBD1 (6 bases). CDR3 length equals 14 residues. Deletions cut 5 bases from V and 3 bases from J, with 10 bases between. Germline-derived CDR1 and CDR2 are SEHNR and FQNEAQ (reference sequence). The CDR3 sequence is CASSTGGPNEKLFF. The DNA for the CDR3 is TGTGCCAGCAGCACCGGGGGGCCTAATGAAAAACTGTTTTTT.

The chain joins TRBV6-5 to TRBJ2-7; D perhaps matches TRBD2 (6 bases). Per germline, CDR1 MNHEY and CDR2 SVGAGI. The CDR3 contains 15 residues. The V end was cut by 6 bases, the J end by 2 bases, with 17 bases between. CDR3 region: CASSATGRLTYEQYF. The CDR3 DNA reads as TGTGCCAGCAGCGCTACGGGGAGGTTAACCTACGAGCAGTACTTC.

This clone was picked up one time. The chain couples TRBV20-1 to TRBJ2-1; 8 bases fit TRBD2. The V gene end was trimmed by 3 bases and the J gene end by 7 bases; junction bases not matched to a gene: 8. The CDR3 totals 14 residues. Germline assignment: CDR1 DFQATT and CDR2 SNEGSKA (reference sequence). In nucleotides, the CDR3 is TGCAGTGCTAGTATTCCAGCGGGGGTGAATGAGCAGTTCTTC. Translating it yields CSASIPAGVNEQFF.

The chain uses TRBV5-1 and TRBJ1-2; 9 bases fit TRBD1. The germline CDR1 and CDR2 sequences are SGHRS and YFSETQ. V was pared by 5 bases and J by 6 bases, with 8 bases of the junction left unmatched. The CDR3 contains 14 residues. As DNA, the CDR3 is TGCGCCAGCAGAACCGGGACAGGGACGCATGGCTACACCTTC. Residues: CASRTGTGTHGYTF.

The V call is TRBV6-6, the J call TRBJ2-7; D is unresolved. Germline lookup yields CDR1 MNHNY and CDR2 SVGAGI (reference sequence). The V and J ends lost 4 bases and 3 bases respectively, with 13 bases between them. The CDR3 totals 14 residues. The CDR3 sequence is CASSSFPEYYEQYF. The CDR3 region has the DNA TGTGCCAGCAGTTCCTTCCCGGAGTACTACGAGCAGTACTTC.

The genes are TRBV10-3 and TRBJ2-3; TRBD2 matches 10 bases. The germline CDR1 and CDR2 sequences are ENHRY and SYGVKD. The CDR3 covers 15 residues. Trimming removed 7 bases from V and 5 bases from J; junction bases left unmatched: 9. The CDR3 reads CAIKSGGANKDTQYF. DNA of the CDR3: TGTGCCATCAAGAGCGGGGGGGCCAATAAAGATACGCAGTATTTT.

This rearrangement joins TRBV5-4 to TRBJ2-1, with 8 bases lining up with TRBD2. CDR3 length equals 16 residues. CDR1 is SGHNT, CDR2 YYREEE, per germline (reference sequence). The V and J ends lost 4 bases and 3 bases, in that order; junction bases with no gene match: 9. The CDR3 sequence: CASSTASGPIYNEQFF. Here the CDR3 DNA reads TGTGCCAGCAGCACCGCTAGCGGGCCGATCTACAATGAGCAGTTCTTC. The variable domain in full, with the rest retrieved from reference TRBV5-4 and TRBJ2-1, is ETGVTQSPTHLIKTRGQQVTLRCSSQSGHNTVSWYQQALGQGPQFIFQYYREEENGRGNFPPRFSGLQFPNYSSELNVNALELDDSALYLCASSTASGPIYNEQFFGPGTRLTVL.

The gene calls are TRBV11-2 and TRBJ2-1; 11 nucleotides line up with TRBD2. This CDR3 spans 19 amino acids. CDR1 is SGHAT and CDR2 is FQNNGV in the germline V gene. Trimming at V came to 4 bases and at J to 2 bases, leaving 13 bases not matched to a gene. The CDR3 loop reads CASSSQLAGEITAYNEQFF. The CDR3, as DNA: TGTGCCAGCAGCTCACAACTAGCGGGAGAAATCACGGCCTACAATGAGCAGTTCTTC.

The V and J genes are TRBV2 and TRBJ1-5; a weak D match, TRBD1 (6 bases). There are 14 residues in the CDR3. Germline CDR1 reads SNHLY; CDR2 reads FYNNEI. V was shortened by 7 bases and J by 0 bases, with 10 bases between the two germline ends. The CDR3 DNA is TGTGCCAGCATGGACAGAAATAGCAATCAGCCCCAGCATTTT. Translated, it gives CASMDRNSNQPQHF.

This clone appeared once. V usage is TRBV5-1 and J usage is TRBJ2-7; 8 bases are a match to TRBD1. CDR1 SGHRS and CDR2 YFSETQ come from the germline V gene. The CDR3 spans 15 residues. V lost 3 bases to trimming and J lost 9 bases; unmatched junction nucleotides: 14. The CDR3 bases are TGCGCCAGCAGCTCAGGGAGGACAGGGATGGTAGGGCAGTACTTC. It specifies CASSSGRTGMVGQYF. The complete variable domain, with remaining parts taken from reference TRBV5-1 and TRBJ2-7, reads KAGVTQTPRYLIKTRGQQVTLSCSPISGHRSVSWYQQTPGQGLQFLFEYFSETQRNKGNFPGRFSGRQFSNSRSEMNVSTLELGDSALYLCASSSGRTGMVGQYFGPGTRLTVT.

In this sample, this clone turned up once. V and J are TRBV7-2 and TRBJ2-1; 9 positions agree with TRBD2. Germline-derived CDR1 and CDR2 are SGHTA and FQGNSA. V lost 5 bases, J lost 8 bases, and 13 bases stayed unmatched. This CDR3 is built from 16 residues. CDR3 coding DNA: TGTGCCAGCAGCGATTGGGTGGCTAGCGGGAACTATGAGCAGTTCTTC. The encoded protein is CASSDWVASGNYEQFF.

This clone has just one count. CDR3 in DNA: TGTGCCAGCAGTTTGGGAGAGCTAGAAGCTTTCTTT. Its protein is CASSLGELEAFF. The chain couples TRBV12-3 or TRBV12-4 to TRBJ1-1; D remains ambiguous. The CDR3 spans 12 residues. Trimming pared 3 bases from V and 8 bases from J, leaving 10 bases between.

The chain has TRBV9 and TRBJ2-2; 7 nucleotides match TRBD2. The V and J ends lost 0 bases and 3 bases, in that order; junction bases with no gene match: 8. From germline, CDR1 is SGDLS and CDR2 YYNGEE. This CDR3 is 17 amino acids long. The CDR3 nucleotides read TGTGCCAGCAGCGTAGCTAGAACTAGCGTAGACACCGGGGAGCTGTTTTTT. It encodes CASSVARTSVDTGELFF. The complete variable domain, with remaining parts taken from reference TRBV9 and TRBJ2-2, reads DSGVTQTPKHLITATGQRVTLRCSPRSGDLSVYWYQQSLDQGLQFLIQYYNGEERAKGNILERFSAQQFPDLHSELNLSSLELGDSALYFCASSVARTSVDTGELFFGEGSRLTVL.

This chain links TRBV6-6 with TRBJ1-1, with D possibly TRBD1 on 6 matching bases. The CDR3 is 12 residues long. Germline CDR1 reads MNHNY; CDR2 reads SVGAGI (reference sequence). Trimming left V 5 bases short and J 11 bases short, with 15 bases between. CDR3 nucleotides: TGTGCCAGCAGTCGGACAGTCGGAAACGCTTTCTTT. Amino acid sequence: CASSRTVGNAFF.

This chain connects TRBV7-3 to TRBJ2-5; D ambiguous. V shed 6 bases and J shed 1 base, with 9 bases lying between them. Germline assignment: CDR1 SGHTA and CDR2 FQGTGA. The CDR3 is 13 residues long. The CDR3 DNA reads TGTGCCAGCAGTTCTATGCCCCAAGAGACCCAGTACTTC. Protein product: CASSSMPQETQYF.

This rearrangement joins TRBV28 to TRBJ1-3; 8 nucleotides agree with TRBD1. V lost 6 bases and J lost 7; bases outside the gene matches: 11. The germline CDR1 and CDR2 sequences are MDHEN and SYDVKM. The CDR3 runs 15 residues. The CDR3 DNA is TGTGCCAGCAGACTAACTCGGGACAGGAGGAACACCATATATTTT. Its protein is CASRLTRDRRNTIYF.